This T cell receptor beta chain was observed in a study of radiotherapy plus CTLA-4 blockade in lung cancer. Broader study findings: With interferon-beta, early dynamics of blood T cell clones were reported to best predict response.

CDR3 length: 19 amino acids. Germline CDR1 and CDR2: SGHRS and YFSETQ. The V segment lost 3 bases and the J segment 3 bases; nucleotides outside the gene matches: 18. In this sample, this clone turned up once. Its matching antigen is unknown. This table comes from immunoSEQ multiplex PCR, and its TCRdb copy is limited to in-frame clones, with some not included. Of roughly 50,000 clones in the sample, around four fifths are singletons; the top ten hold approximately 3.6%. The sample was peripheral blood, taken from a patient treated with radiotherapy plus ipilimumab. This rearrangement joins TRBV5-1 to TRBJ2-3; 8 bases match TRBD2. The receptor comes from a human donor with non-small cell lung cancer who had stable disease on radiotherapy plus ipilimumab. The CDR3 spells CASSWRTGKKAGGTDTQYF. CDR3 coding DNA: TGCGCCAGCAGCTGGAGGACGGGAAAGAAGGCGGGAGGAACAGATACGCAGTATTTT.